The rows below give T cell receptor beta chains drawn from one sample of a study of blood T cells in healthy people across ages. TCRdb itself ran the 5' RACE reads through MiXCR, one entry per CDR3 protein. The sample shows around 400,000 distinct CDR3 sequences, 52% of them seen only once. The specimen sequenced was blood. These receptors came from a man between 60 and 75 years old in good health. Both conserved end residues are part of each CDR3. Fields, in order: clone size, D gene, V gene, J gene, CDR3 DNA, CDR3 protein. D genes are given only for firm matches. Not all rows give a size; the values are once, few, many and, for expanded clones, a class.

clone size: NA
D gene: NA
V gene: TRBV6-2/TRBV6-3
J gene: TRBJ2-3
CDR3 DNA: TGTGCCAGCAGTTACGGGCGGATAGCAGATACGCAGTATTTT
CDR3 protein: CASSYGRIADTQYF

clone size: NA
D gene: NA
V gene: TRBV3-1
J gene: TRBJ2-5
CDR3 DNA: TGTGCCAGCAGCGGTCGGACGGGGACCCAGTACTTC
CDR3 protein: CASSGRTGTQYF

clone size: NA
D gene: NA
V gene: TRBV28
J gene: TRBJ2-7
CDR3 DNA: TGTGCCTGCAGTCTCCCTCTGATCTCCGAGCAGTACTTC
CDR3 protein: CACSLPLISEQYF

clone size: NA
D gene: NA
V gene: TRBV4-3
J gene: TRBJ2-1
CDR3 DNA: TGCGCCAGCAGCCTTACTTTGAGCTCCTACAATGAGCAGTTCTTC
CDR3 protein: CASSLTLSSYNEQFF

clone size: NA
D gene: NA
V gene: TRBV20-1
J gene: TRBJ2-1
CDR3 DNA: TGCAGTGCTGGGACCCTAGGCGATGAGCAGTTCTTC
CDR3 protein: CSAGTLGDEQFF

clone size: NA
D gene: NA
V gene: TRBV7-8
J gene: TRBJ2-1
CDR3 DNA: TGTGCCAGCAGCTTGGGGAGTAAGGGCTACAATGAGCAGTTCTTC
CDR3 protein: CASSLGSKGYNEQFF

clone size: NA
D gene: TRBD1
V gene: TRBV20-1
J gene: TRBJ2-7
CDR3 DNA: TGCAGTGCTACCCGGACAGGGGGCTTCTACGAGCAGTACTTC
CDR3 protein: CSATRTGGFYEQYF

clone size: NA
D gene: NA
V gene: TRBV7-2
J gene: TRBJ1-2
CDR3 DNA: TGTGCCAGCAGCCCCGAGCGGTTAAACTATGGCTACACCTTC
CDR3 protein: CASSPERLNYGYTF

clone size: NA
D gene: NA
V gene: TRBV29-1
J gene: TRBJ2-7
CDR3 DNA: TGCAGCGTTATCCTATTGGGCTCCTACGAGCAGTACTTC
CDR3 protein: CSVILLGSYEQYF

clone size: NA
D gene: TRBD1
V gene: TRBV20-1
J gene: TRBJ1-4
CDR3 DNA: TGCAGTGCTAGAGCAGAGGGGGGACAGGGGATTTTCATCGGAAAACTGTTTTTT
CDR3 protein: CSARAEGGQGIFIGKLFF

clone size: NA
D gene: TRBD1
V gene: TRBV19
J gene: TRBJ1-1
CDR3 DNA: TGTGCCAGTAGTCCCACCCCGGGACAGAGTGAAGCTTTCTTT
CDR3 protein: CASSPTPGQSEAFF

clone size: NA
D gene: NA
V gene: TRBV29-1
J gene: TRBJ2-5
CDR3 DNA: TGCAGCGCAAGACCGGGGGAGACCCAGTACTTC
CDR3 protein: CSARPGETQYF

clone size: NA
D gene: TRBD1
V gene: TRBV6-5
J gene: TRBJ2-5
CDR3 DNA: TGTGCCAGCAGTCCGGGGACAGGGTCACTCCAAGAGACCCAGTACTTC
CDR3 protein: CASSPGTGSLQETQYF

clone size: NA
D gene: TRBD1
V gene: TRBV5-1
J gene: TRBJ2-1
CDR3 DNA: TGCGCCAGCAGCATCGGGACAGCTTCCCCCTCCTACAATGAGCAGTTCTTC
CDR3 protein: CASSIGTASPSYNEQFF

clone size: NA
D gene: NA
V gene: TRBV7-8
J gene: TRBJ2-1
CDR3 DNA: TGTGCCAGCAGCTTAGGACAGTCCCGACTCTCCTACAATGAGCAGTTCTTC
CDR3 protein: CASSLGQSRLSYNEQFF

clone size: NA
D gene: NA
V gene: TRBV9
J gene: TRBJ2-4
CDR3 DNA: TGTGCCAGCAGCGCCGGAGGCAAAAACATTCAGTACTTC
CDR3 protein: CASSAGGKNIQYF

clone size: NA
D gene: NA
V gene: TRBV7-2
J gene: TRBJ2-3
CDR3 DNA: TGTGCCAGCACCCAAGAGGGACAGCGGGGCGCAGATACGCAGTATTTT
CDR3 protein: CASTQEGQRGADTQYF

clone size: few
D gene: NA
V gene: TRBV2
J gene: TRBJ2-1
CDR3 DNA: TGTGCCAGCAGTGGGGAGGGGGCGGGTAATGAGCAGTTCTTC
CDR3 protein: CASSGEGAGNEQFF

clone size: NA
D gene: TRBD1
V gene: TRBV6-1
J gene: TRBJ2-7
CDR3 DNA: TGTGCCAGCAGTCGGGACAGGGGATACTACGAGCAGTACTTC
CDR3 protein: CASSRDRGYYEQYF

clone size: NA
D gene: NA
V gene: TRBV5-6
J gene: TRBJ2-7
CDR3 DNA: TGTGCCAGCAGCTTGTATATCCGGCGAGGCGAGCAGTACTTC
CDR3 protein: CASSLYIRRGEQYF

clone size: NA
D gene: TRBD2
V gene: TRBV9
J gene: TRBJ2-5
CDR3 DNA: TGTGCCAGCAGCGTAGAGGCGGCTAGCGGGCTCGAGACCCAGTACTTC
CDR3 protein: CASSVEAASGLETQYF

clone size: few
D gene: NA
V gene: TRBV20-1
J gene: TRBJ2-1
CDR3 DNA: TGCAGTGCTAGGGACAGTCTCTCCTACAATGAGCAGTTCTTC
CDR3 protein: CSARDSLSYNEQFF

clone size: NA
D gene: NA
V gene: TRBV7-2
J gene: TRBJ2-5
CDR3 DNA: TGTGCCAGCAGCTTCGGAGACCCAGGGGGGCAAGAGACCCAGTACTTC
CDR3 protein: CASSFGDPGGQETQYF

clone size: NA
D gene: TRBD1
V gene: TRBV27
J gene: TRBJ1-5
CDR3 DNA: TGTGCCAGCAGTCCGACAGGGTTGGGCAATCAGCCCCAGCATTTT
CDR3 protein: CASSPTGLGNQPQHF

clone size: NA
D gene: NA
V gene: TRBV7-2
J gene: TRBJ2-5
CDR3 DNA: TGTGCCAGCAGCCGTAGAGCGTCTGGCCAAGAGACCCAGTACTTC
CDR3 protein: CASSRRASGQETQYF

clone size: NA
D gene: TRBD2
V gene: TRBV20-1
J gene: TRBJ2-3
CDR3 DNA: TGCAGTGCCCCTAATAGCGGGGGGAACACAGATACGCAGTATTTT
CDR3 protein: CSAPNSGGNTDTQYF

clone size: few
D gene: NA
V gene: TRBV20-1
J gene: TRBJ1-2
CDR3 DNA: TGCAGTGCTAGAGTGGTGGTTCACGGCTACACCTTC
CDR3 protein: CSARVVVHGYTF

clone size: NA
D gene: NA
V gene: TRBV20-1
J gene: TRBJ2-5
CDR3 DNA: TGCAGTGCTATGCGGAGTGGAGAGACCCAGTACTTC
CDR3 protein: CSAMRSGETQYF

clone size: few
D gene: NA
V gene: TRBV6-5
J gene: TRBJ1-2
CDR3 DNA: TGTGCCAGCAGATACCTGACATCCACTAACTATGGCTACACCTTC
CDR3 protein: CASRYLTSTNYGYTF

clone size: NA
D gene: TRBD2
V gene: TRBV7-3
J gene: TRBJ2-3
CDR3 DNA: TGTGCCAGCGGACTAGCGGGGGGCACAGATACGCAGTATTTT
CDR3 protein: CASGLAGGTDTQYF

clone size: NA
D gene: NA
V gene: TRBV4-1
J gene: TRBJ2-5
CDR3 DNA: TGCGCCAGCAGCCAAGATAGGGCTAGCAGCATACAAGAGACCCAGTACTTC
CDR3 protein: CASSQDRASSIQETQYF

clone size: many
D gene: TRBD2
V gene: TRBV20-1
J gene: TRBJ2-5
CDR3 DNA: TGCAGTGCTAAGCGGGGGGGACAAGAGACCCAGTACTTC
CDR3 protein: CSAKRGGQETQYF

clone size: NA
D gene: TRBD2
V gene: TRBV12-5
J gene: TRBJ2-7
CDR3 DNA: TGTGCTAGTGGTTTGGCAACTAGCGGGCCACCCTACGAGCAGTACTTC
CDR3 protein: CASGLATSGPPYEQYF

clone size: once
D gene: TRBD2
V gene: TRBV9
J gene: TRBJ2-3
CDR3 DNA: TGTGCCAGCAGCGTAGTAACTAGCGGAGGAGATACGCAGTATTTT
CDR3 protein: CASSVVTSGGDTQYF

clone size: NA
D gene: TRBD2
V gene: TRBV6-5
J gene: TRBJ2-1
CDR3 DNA: TGTGCCGCGGGGGGCAACTACAATGAGCAGTTCTTC
CDR3 protein: CAAGGNYNEQFF

clone size: NA
D gene: TRBD1
V gene: TRBV12-3/TRBV12-4
J gene: TRBJ1-5
CDR3 DNA: TGTGCCAGCAGGGCGTTGGACAGGCATAGCAATCAGCCCCAGCATTTT
CDR3 protein: CASRALDRHSNQPQHF

clone size: NA
D gene: NA
V gene: TRBV6-2/TRBV6-3
J gene: TRBJ2-1
CDR3 DNA: TGTGCCAGCAGACCCCCGGGGAGGCCTAATGAGCAGTTCTTC
CDR3 protein: CASRPPGRPNEQFF

clone size: few
D gene: TRBD1
V gene: TRBV7-9
J gene: TRBJ2-7
CDR3 DNA: TGTGCCAGCAGCTTAGTTGGGACAGGGACGAACGAGCAGTACTTC
CDR3 protein: CASSLVGTGTNEQYF

clone size: NA
D gene: NA
V gene: TRBV4-1
J gene: TRBJ2-1
CDR3 DNA: TGCGCCGGGAATGAGCAGTTCTTC
CDR3 protein: CAGNEQFF

clone size: NA
D gene: TRBD1
V gene: TRBV18
J gene: TRBJ1-2
CDR3 DNA: TGTGCCAGCTCCCAAACCGGGACAGGGGATGGCTACACCTTC
CDR3 protein: CASSQTGTGDGYTF

clone size: many
D gene: TRBD2
V gene: TRBV7-8
J gene: TRBJ2-7
CDR3 DNA: TGTGCCAGCAGTCCTCTAGCGGGGGTCTACGAGCAGTACTTC
CDR3 protein: CASSPLAGVYEQYF

clone size: NA
D gene: TRBD2
V gene: TRBV6-1
J gene: TRBJ2-5
CDR3 DNA: TGTGCCAGCACGAGTTGGTCTAGCGGGAGGGTAGGGCCTCGGGAGACCCAGTACTTC
CDR3 protein: CASTSWSSGRVGPRETQYF

clone size: NA
D gene: NA
V gene: TRBV4-3
J gene: TRBJ2-7
CDR3 DNA: TGCGCCAGCAGCCAAGAGGAGGAGGGAGGCTACGAGCAGTACTTC
CDR3 protein: CASSQEEEGGYEQYF

clone size: few
D gene: TRBD2
V gene: TRBV3-1
J gene: TRBJ2-7
CDR3 DNA: TGTGCCAGCCACCGGGGACTAGCGGGGGACAATGAGCAGTACTTC
CDR3 protein: CASHRGLAGDNEQYF

clone size: few
D gene: TRBD2
V gene: TRBV6-5
J gene: TRBJ2-1
CDR3 DNA: TGTGCCAGCAGATCGCGGGGGGTGGCCTACAATGAGCAGTTCTTC
CDR3 protein: CASRSRGVAYNEQFF

clone size: once
D gene: NA
V gene: TRBV7-8
J gene: TRBJ1-6
CDR3 DNA: TGTGCCAGCAGCCCACAGGGCGGCTCCTATAATTCACCCCTCCACTTT
CDR3 protein: CASSPQGGSYNSPLHF

clone size: NA
D gene: NA
V gene: TRBV7-6
J gene: TRBJ2-3
CDR3 DNA: TGTGCCAGCAGCTTAGCTTATGGGGCCGCGGGAGATACGCAGTATTTT
CDR3 protein: CASSLAYGAAGDTQYF

clone size: NA
D gene: TRBD2
V gene: TRBV20-1
J gene: TRBJ2-1
CDR3 DNA: TGCAGTGCTAGACCCCCGGGACTAGCGATCAATGAGCAGTTCTTC
CDR3 protein: CSARPPGLAINEQFF

clone size: NA
D gene: TRBD1
V gene: TRBV2
J gene: TRBJ2-5
CDR3 DNA: TGTGCCAGCGGGGGACAGGTCGGACACCAAGAGACCCAGTACTTC
CDR3 protein: CASGGQVGHQETQYF

clone size: many
D gene: NA
V gene: TRBV28
J gene: TRBJ2-7
CDR3 DNA: TGTGCCAGCCTTAGACCCGGGACTGGAGGCTCCTACGAGCAGTACTTC
CDR3 protein: CASLRPGTGGSYEQYF

clone size: many
D gene: TRBD1
V gene: TRBV6-6
J gene: TRBJ1-2
CDR3 DNA: TGTGCCAGCAGTCCCGGGGACAGGCCCACTAACTATGGCTACACCTTC
CDR3 protein: CASSPGDRPTNYGYTF

clone size: NA
D gene: NA
V gene: TRBV30
J gene: TRBJ2-3
CDR3 DNA: TGTGCCTGGAGTCCACCCGGCGGGGCATTCACAGATACGCAGTATTTT
CDR3 protein: CAWSPPGGAFTDTQYF

clone size: many
D gene: NA
V gene: TRBV4-2
J gene: TRBJ2-7
CDR3 DNA: TGTGCCAGCAGCCAAGATAACAGGGAATCCTACGAGCAGTACTTC
CDR3 protein: CASSQDNRESYEQYF

clone size: NA
D gene: NA
V gene: TRBV7-9
J gene: TRBJ2-5
CDR3 DNA: TGTGCCAACGGGCCGAGGGACCAAGAGACCCAGTACTTC
CDR3 protein: CANGPRDQETQYF

clone size: NA
D gene: NA
V gene: TRBV5-1
J gene: TRBJ2-3
CDR3 DNA: TGCGCCAGCAGCTTGGTAGGGGGATACACAGATACGCAGTATTTT
CDR3 protein: CASSLVGGYTDTQYF

clone size: NA
D gene: TRBD2
V gene: TRBV7-3
J gene: TRBJ2-5
CDR3 DNA: TGTGCCAGCAGCTTATACGGGACTAGCGGGAGGGCCAAAGAGACCCAGTACTTC
CDR3 protein: CASSLYGTSGRAKETQYF

clone size: NA
D gene: NA
V gene: TRBV5-5
J gene: TRBJ1-2
CDR3 DNA: TGTGCCAGCAGCTTGGACAGGGCCCCTTCCTATGGCTACACCTTC
CDR3 protein: CASSLDRAPSYGYTF